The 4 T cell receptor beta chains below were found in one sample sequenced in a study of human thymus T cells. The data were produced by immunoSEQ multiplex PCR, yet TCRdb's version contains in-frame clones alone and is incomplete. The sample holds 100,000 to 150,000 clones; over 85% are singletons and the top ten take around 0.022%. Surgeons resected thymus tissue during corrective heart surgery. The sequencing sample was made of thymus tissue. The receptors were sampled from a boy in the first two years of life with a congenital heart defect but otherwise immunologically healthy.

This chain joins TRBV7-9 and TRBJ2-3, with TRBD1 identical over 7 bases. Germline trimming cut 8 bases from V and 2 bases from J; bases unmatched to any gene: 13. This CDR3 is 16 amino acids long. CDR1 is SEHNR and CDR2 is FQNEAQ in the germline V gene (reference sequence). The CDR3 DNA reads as TGTGCCAGCTCCCGGACAGGTCTTTTCCACACAGATACGCAGTATTTT. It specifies CASSRTGLFHTDTQYF.

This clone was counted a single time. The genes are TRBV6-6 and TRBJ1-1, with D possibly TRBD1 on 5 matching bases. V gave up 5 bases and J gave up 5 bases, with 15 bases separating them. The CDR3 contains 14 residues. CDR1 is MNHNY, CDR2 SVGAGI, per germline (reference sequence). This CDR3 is CASSPGWGNTEAFF. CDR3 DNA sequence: TGTGCCAGCAGTCCCGGGTGGGGGAATACTGAAGCTTTCTTT.

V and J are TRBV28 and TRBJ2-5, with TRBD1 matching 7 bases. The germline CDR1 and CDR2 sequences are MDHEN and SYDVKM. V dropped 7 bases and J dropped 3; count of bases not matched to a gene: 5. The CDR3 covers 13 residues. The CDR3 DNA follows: TGTGCCAGCACCTCACAGGGGAAAGAGACCCAGTACTTC. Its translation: CASTSQGKETQYF.

CDR3 DNA: TGTGCCAGCAGCTTAGGGTTCGGCAGGGCCAAAAACATTCAGTACTTC. It is translated as CASSLGFGRAKNIQYF. The chain combines TRBV7-9 with TRBJ2-4; D unresolved. Trimming removed 1 base at V and 1 base at J, with 11 bases between. Germline CDR1 reads SEHNR; CDR2 reads FQNEAQ (reference sequence). CDR3 length: 16 residues.